This T cell receptor (beta chain) was identified in a study of CD8+ T cells in alopecia areata. On the study more broadly: Treated patients were given 5 to 10 mg oral tofacitinib twice daily. Once tofacitinib had been taken for 6 to 18 months, 6 months off drug followed. The study, taken as a whole, reports: Across lesional scalp, and particularly alopecia totalis/universalis, clonality surpassed that of normal scalp.

Following RNA extraction, reverse transcription yielded cDNA that acted as the sequencing template. Sequencing used immunoSEQ multiplex PCR; TCRdb keeps in-frame clones, though not all of them. Of 90,000 to 100,000 clones in the sample, 50% to 75% were seen once. This CDR3 spans 13 amino acids. This clone was observed a handful of times. As yet, its antigen is unknown. Regarding treatment: oral pan-JAK inhibitor, 5-10 mg twice daily. Alopecia areata patients gave lesional scalp punch biopsies and peripheral blood samples. The TCR originated in a human donor with alopecia areata. The material sequenced was CD8+ T cells sorted from blood, taken at week 4, from a patient treated with tofacitinib. The rearrangement uses TRBV21-1 and TRBJ1-5. TRBV21-1 has pseudogene status. The CDR3 loop is CASSKATGQPQHF. CDR3 sequence (DNA): TGTGCCAGCAGCAAAGCTACCGGTCAGCCCCAGCATTTT.